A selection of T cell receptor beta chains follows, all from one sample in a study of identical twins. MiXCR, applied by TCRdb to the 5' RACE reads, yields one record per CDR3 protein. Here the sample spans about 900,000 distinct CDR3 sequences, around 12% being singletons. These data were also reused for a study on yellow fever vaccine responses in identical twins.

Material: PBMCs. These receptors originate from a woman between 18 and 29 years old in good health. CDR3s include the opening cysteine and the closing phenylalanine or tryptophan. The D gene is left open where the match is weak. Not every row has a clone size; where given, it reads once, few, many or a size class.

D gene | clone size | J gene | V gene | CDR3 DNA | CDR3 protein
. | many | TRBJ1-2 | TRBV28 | TGTGCCAGCAGTTTATCGGGGAGTCTCGGCGGCTACACCTTC | CASSLSGSLGGYTF
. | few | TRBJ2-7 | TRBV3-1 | TGTGCCAGCAGCCAAGAGTTTGACTACGAGCAGTACTTC | CASSQEFDYEQYF
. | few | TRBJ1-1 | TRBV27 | TGTGCCAGCAGTTTATTAGGAGTGGGCACTGAAGCTTTCTTT | CASSLLGVGTEAFF
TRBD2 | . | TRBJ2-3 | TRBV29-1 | TGCAGCGTTGGGTTCGCTAGCGGGGGTTACACAGATACGCAGTATTTT | CSVGFASGGYTDTQYF
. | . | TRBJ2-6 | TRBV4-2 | TGTGCCAGCAGCCAAGAGTATACAGGCGTCTCTGGGGCCAACGTCCTGACTTTC | CASSQEYTGVSGANVLTF
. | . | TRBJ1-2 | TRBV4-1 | TGCGCCAGTAGAATCTGGCAGGCCGAGACTAACTATGGCTACACCTTC | CASRIWQAETNYGYTF
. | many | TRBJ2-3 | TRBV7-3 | TGTGCCAGCAAAGGACTTCTCACAGATACGCAGTATTTT | CASKGLLTDTQYF
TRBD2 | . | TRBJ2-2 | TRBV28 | TGTGCCAGCAGTTTTCTGGCGGGAGGTCCTGCCGGGGAGCTGTTTTTT | CASSFLAGGPAGELFF
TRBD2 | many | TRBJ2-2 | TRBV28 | TGTGCCAGCAGCCTAGGACTAGCGGGAGGGACCGGGGAGCTGTTTTTT | CASSLGLAGGTGELFF
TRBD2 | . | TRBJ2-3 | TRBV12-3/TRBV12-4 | TGTGCCAGCAGTGCCCGGGGGGGAGGGGCGCAGAGAGATACGCAGTATTTT | CASSARGGGAQRDTQYF
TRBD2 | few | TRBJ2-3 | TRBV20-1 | TGCAGTGCTATCGCAGGAGCGGGAACAGATACGCAGTATTTT | CSAIAGAGTDTQYF
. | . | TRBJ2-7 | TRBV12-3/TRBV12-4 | TGTGCCAGCAGTTTCGGCAGCGCCCGCTACGAGCAGTACTTC | CASSFGSARYEQYF
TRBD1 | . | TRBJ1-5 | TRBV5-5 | TGTGCCAGCAGCTTGGAGGGACAGGCTTTTGAGCCCCAGCATTTT | CASSLEGQAFEPQHF
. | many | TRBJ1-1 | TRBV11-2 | TGTGCCAGCAGCCAAATGCAACAGGGGAACACTGAAGCTTTCTTT | CASSQMQQGNTEAFF
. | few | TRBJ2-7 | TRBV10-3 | TGTGCCATCAGTCCGGGGGTTTCCTACGAGCAGTACTTC | CAISPGVSYEQYF
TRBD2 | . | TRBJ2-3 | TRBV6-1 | TGTGCCAGCGGACCAACTAGCGGGAGTACAGATACGCAGTATTTT | CASGPTSGSTDTQYF
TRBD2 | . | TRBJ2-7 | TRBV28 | TGTGCCAGCAGTTTCCGGACTAGCGGGGGGTACGAGCAGTACTTC | CASSFRTSGGYEQYF
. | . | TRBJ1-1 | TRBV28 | . | CASSSSGAGNTEAFF
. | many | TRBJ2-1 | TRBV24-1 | TGTGCCACCAGTGCCTTCGGGGGGCTTGCCAATGAGCAGTTCTTC | CATSAFGGLANEQFF
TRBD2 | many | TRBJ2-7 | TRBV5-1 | TGCGCCAGCAGCTCTACGCTAGCGGGAGGTGCCTACGAGCAGTACTTC | CASSSTLAGGAYEQYF
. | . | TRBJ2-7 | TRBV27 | TGTGCCAGCAGTTCCCCGGGACTGCCCTACGAGCAGTACTTC | CASSSPGLPYEQYF
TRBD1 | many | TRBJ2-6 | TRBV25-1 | TGTGCCAGCAGTGAATGGGGACAGGGGGCGTCTGGGGCCAACGTCCTGACTTTC | CASSEWGQGASGANVLTF
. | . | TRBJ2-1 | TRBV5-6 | TGTGCCAGCGCCAGCGGACAGTGGACCTACAATGAGCAGTTCTTC | CASASGQWTYNEQFF
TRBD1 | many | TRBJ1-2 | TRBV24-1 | TGTGCCACCAGTGACCAACCCGGACAGGCTTTTACCTTC | CATSDQPGQAFTF
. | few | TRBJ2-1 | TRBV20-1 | TGCAGTGCTAGGACAGCTCCCTACAATGAGCAGTTCTTC | CSARTAPYNEQFF
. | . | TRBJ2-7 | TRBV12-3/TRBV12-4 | TGTGCCAGCAGTTTCATGGATACTTACGAGCAGTACTTC | CASSFMDTYEQYF
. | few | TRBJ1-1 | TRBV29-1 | TGCAGCGTTGGTGCAGGGTCCCTGAACACTGAAGCTTTCTTT | CSVGAGSLNTEAFF
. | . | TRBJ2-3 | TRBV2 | TGTGCCAGCAGTGAAAGGGCACCCACGACAGATACGCAGTATTTT | CASSERAPTTDTQYF
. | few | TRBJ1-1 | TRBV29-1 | TGCAGCGTTGAAGCTCTATTCGATGGCACTGAAGCTTTCTTT | CSVEALFDGTEAFF
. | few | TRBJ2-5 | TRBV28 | TGTGCCATCGAAACACCGGGTTGGGAGACCCAGTACTTC | CAIETPGWETQYF
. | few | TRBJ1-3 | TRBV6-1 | TGTGCCAGCAGTGATCGGTACAGGGAGGGTGGAAACACCATATATTTT | CASSDRYREGGNTIYF
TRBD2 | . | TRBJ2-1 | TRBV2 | TGTGCCAGCAATTCCGGCCTACTAGCGGGATACAGTGAGCAGTTCTTC | CASNSGLLAGYSEQFF
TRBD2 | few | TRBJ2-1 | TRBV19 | TGTGCCAGTAGGACCAGCGGGGGGTTTTACAATGAGCAGTTCTTC | CASRTSGGFYNEQFF
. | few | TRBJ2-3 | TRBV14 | TGTGCCAGCAGCCCTCGACAGGCCACAGATACGCAGTATTTT | CASSPRQATDTQYF
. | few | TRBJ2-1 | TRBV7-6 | TGTGCCAGCAGCTTAGTCCGGTTTGCGGGACTCGGCAATGAGCAGTTCTTC | CASSLVRFAGLGNEQFF
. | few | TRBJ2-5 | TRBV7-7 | TGTGCCAGCAGCTTAATGGTGGGGGCACAAGAGACCCAGTACTTC | CASSLMVGAQETQYF
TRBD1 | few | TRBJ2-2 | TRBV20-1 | TGCAGTGCAAAAAAAGCCGGGACAGGGTACACCGGGGAGCTGTTTTTT | CSAKKAGTGYTGELFF
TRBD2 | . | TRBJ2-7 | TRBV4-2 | TGTGCCAGCAGCCCTAGGACTAGCGGGGAATTTAGCTACGAGCAGTACTTC | CASSPRTSGEFSYEQYF
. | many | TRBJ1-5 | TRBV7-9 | TGTGCCAGCACCGAAGGAGGGGCTCAGCCCCAGCATTTT | CASTEGGAQPQHF
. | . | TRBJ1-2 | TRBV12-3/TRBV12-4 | TGTGCCAGCAGTTTGGACTTTAACTATGGCTACACCTTC | CASSLDFNYGYTF
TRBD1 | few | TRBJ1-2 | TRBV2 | TGTGCCAGCAGAGTGGGGACAGGGAGCTACACCTTC | CASRVGTGSYTF
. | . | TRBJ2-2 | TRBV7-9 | TGTGCCAGCTCCGGGTCGGCCCGGGAGCTGTTTTTT | CASSGSARELFF
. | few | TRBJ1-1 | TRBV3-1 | TGTGCCAGCAGCCCGTCGGACAGTCTGAACACTGAAGCTTTCTTT | CASSPSDSLNTEAFF
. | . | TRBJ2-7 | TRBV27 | TGTGCCAGCAGTGAATTACAGGTTGGAGCCTACGAGCGGTACTTC | CASSELQVGAYERYF
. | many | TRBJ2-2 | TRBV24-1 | TGTGCCACCAGTGACCAGAACCGGGGGAACACCGGGGAGCTGTTTTTT | CATSDQNRGNTGELFF
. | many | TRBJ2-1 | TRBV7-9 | TGTGCCAGCAGCCAACGGGACTCCTACAATGAGCAGTTCTTC | CASSQRDSYNEQFF
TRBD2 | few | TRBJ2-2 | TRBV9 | TGTGCCAGCGGGAGGGATGGGTTGATCGGGGAGCTGTTTTTT | CASGRDGLIGELFF
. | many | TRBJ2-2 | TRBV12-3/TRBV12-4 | TGTGCCAGCAGCCCTCGAAGTACCGGGGAGCTGTTTTTT | CASSPRSTGELFF
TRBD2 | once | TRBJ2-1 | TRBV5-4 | TGTGCCGGCAGCTTGAGGGCTAGCGGGACTAGTAATGAGCAGTTCTTC | CAGSLRASGTSNEQFF
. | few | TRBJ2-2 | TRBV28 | TGTGCCAGCAGTTTCGGGCTGGGGGCGCTGTTTTTT | CASSFGLGALFF
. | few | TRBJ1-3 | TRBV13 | TGTGCCAGCAGCTCCGACACATTCTCTGGAAACACCATATATTTT | CASSSDTFSGNTIYF
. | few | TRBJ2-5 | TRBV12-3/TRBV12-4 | TGTGCCAGCAGTTTAACGAGTAGCAGGACGGTGACCCAGCACTTC | CASSLTSSRTVTQHF
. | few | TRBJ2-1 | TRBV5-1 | TGCGCCAGCAGCTTGATGCTAGCGCTAAGCTCCTACAATGAGCAGTTCTTC | CASSLMLALSSYNEQFF
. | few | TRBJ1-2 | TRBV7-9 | TGTGCCAGCAGCCGAGGGGGATTTAACTATGGCTACACCTTC | CASSRGGFNYGYTF
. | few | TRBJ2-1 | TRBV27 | TGTGCCAGCAGTTTAAGGAATTTGGCCTACAATGAGCAGTTCTTC | CASSLRNLAYNEQFF